The source of this T cell receptor beta chain is a study of T-cell memory formation after mild COVID-19 (dated by TCRdb to 2020 to 2023). Looking at the study overall: TCR sequence clusters from the two donors were largely donor specific. Longitudinal TCRalpha and TCRbeta repertoire sequencing tracked T-cell clones expanding and contracting after mild COVID-19 in a couple of donors. The cohort comprised two young, previously healthy adult volunteers, one female and one male. The study at large found these results: Contracting CD4+ clones were located mainly in the CM and EM memory subsets, whereas CD8+ clones were found to be enriched in EMRA. Only two mild cases were covered by the study, and larger cohorts that include severe cases with pre-infection samples were considered necessary. Whether the second-wave clones peaking on day 37 were SARS-CoV-2 specific was not confirmed. Clones that contracted from day 15 to 85 showed balanced CD4/CD8 phenotypes, whereas a second wave of clones that expanded from day 15 to 37 leaned towards CD4+. Some responding clones were detected in pre-infection memory, suggesting pre-existing cross-reactive memory T cells joined the SARS-CoV-2 response.

Sequenced on an Illumina NovaSeq 6000. TCRalpha and TCRbeta cDNA libraries were built by 5'RACE with constant-segment primers, adding sample barcodes and unique molecular identifiers. Trizol reagent was used to extract RNA from every sample. Libraries were amplified in two PCR steps, with a second sample barcode and Illumina TruSeq adapters added in the second step. Sequencing of libraries was performed on an Illumina NovaSeq with 2 x 150 bp paired-end reads. In the authors' own workflow: Reads were demultiplexed and collapsed into UMI-guided consensus sequences with migec v1.2.7. Using mixcr v2.1.11, UMI consensuses were aligned to TRA and TRB V and J templates and then assembled into clonotypes. A clonotype was counted as expanded or contracted only when both edgeR and NoisET called the clonotype significant, with the noise models trained on biological replicates. edgeR calls used a false discovery rate-adjusted p below 0.01 and a log2 fold-change threshold of 1. As an exploratory analysis of dynamics, PCA with hierarchical clustering was applied to max-normalized trajectories of the 1000 most abundant clonotypes. Separately sequenced CD4+ and CD8+ repertoires were used to assign a CD4 or CD8 phenotype to each responding clone. The public reads were reprocessed in TCRdb via fastp at Q25 and MiXCR, keeping in-frame beta chains. CDR3 protein duplicates are merged, each entry listing the most common genes and DNA. TCRdb assigned the V and J calls; the authors' analysis was not used. In this sample the table shows some 350,000 distinct CDR3 sequences, more than 15% of which occur a single time. The ten largest make up about a fifth of the sample.

PBMCs were isolated by Ficoll-Paque density gradient centrifugation. From its cysteine to its phenylalanine, the CDR3 spans 14 amino acids. The entry retains the CDR3 DNA only, 42 bases that are in frame from base 1. V loses 0 bases of germline sequence and J loses 3 bases, and the interval between the two ends is 9 bases. CDR1 and CDR2 were assigned from the germline V gene as LGHNA and YSLEER. This clonotype was seen a handful of times. Its antigen is currently not known. Nothing much larger sits one base from this clone, and base qualities are not available. The sequence was collected from a man aged 18 to 29 who had mild COVID-19 (a few samples of this study predate the infection). The sample titles of this study are shuffled in the database, so cell type and time point are left out; the donor was told from shared clones. The chain links TRBV4-3 with TRBJ2-7; TRBD2 is possibly the D segment (5 matching bases). The sequenced sample was PBMCs or a T cell subset sorted from them (not recorded which). CDR3 region: CASSQDIGDYEQYF. The DNA sequence follows: TGCGCCAGCAGCCAAGATATCGGGGACTACGAGCAGTACTTC.